Listed here are 32 T cell receptor beta chains from one sample, sequenced in a study of cytomegalovirus exposure and HLA in healthy donors. Researchers ran the PCR with 60 Vbeta and 13 Jbeta primers. Measured with immunoSEQ multiplex PCR; TCRdb has only the in-frame clones, and not every one. Among some 250,000 clones listed, about 81% were seen once. Input material: PBMCs. The receptors were gathered from a woman aged 40 to 55 in good health and CMV-seropositive.

V gene TRBV6-5 combines with J gene TRBJ1-4, with D possibly being TRBD1 (6 bases). CDR1 and CDR2 from the germline V gene are MNHEY and SVGAGI. V shed 5 bases and J shed 1 base, with 11 bases lying between them. The CDR3 has 15 amino acids. The CDR3 region is CASSLTGLTNEKLFF. For the CDR3, the DNA is TGTGCCAGCAGTCTGACAGGACTAACTAATGAAAAACTGTTTTTT.

The V and J genes are TRBV19 and TRBJ1-5; tentative D call: TRBD1 (6 bases). CDR3 length: 16 amino acids. The V and J ends lost 3 bases and 4 bases respectively, with 16 bases between them. Per germline, CDR1 LNHDA and CDR2 SQIVND (reference sequence). This CDR3 reads CASSMIGTPENQPQHF. CDR3 sequence (DNA): TGTGCCAGTAGTATGATAGGGACACCAGAAAATCAGCCCCAGCATTTT. The full variable domain, in which reference TRBV19 and TRBJ1-5 provide the parts outside the CDR3, is DGGITQSPKYLFRKEGQNVTLSCEQNLNHDAMYWYRQDPGQGLRLIYYSQIVNDFQKGDIAEGYSVSREKKESFPLTVTSAQKNPTAFYLCASSMIGTPENQPQHFGDGTRLSIL.

The chain carries TRBV30 and TRBJ1-2; 8 bases align to TRBD1. CDR3 length: 14 amino acids. Trimming removed 2 bases from V and 3 bases from J; junction bases left unmatched: 5. Per the germline V gene, CDR1 is GTSNPN and CDR2 is SVGIG (reference sequence). CDR3 in DNA: TGTGCCTGGAGTAGCGACAGGGGAGACTATGGCTACACCTTC. This sequence encodes CAWSSDRGDYGYTF.

This clone appeared once. V and J are TRBV6-6 and TRBJ2-3, with 7 bases lining up with TRBD2. Germline assignment: CDR1 MNHNY and CDR2 SVGAGI (reference sequence). The V segment lost 0 bases and the J segment 6 bases; nucleotides outside the gene matches: 6. The length of the CDR3 is 15 residues. CDR3 in amino acids: CASSYSRGRGDTQYF. The CDR3 nucleotides read TGTGCCAGCAGTTACTCGCGCGGGAGAGGGGATACGCAGTATTTT.

J is TRBJ2-1 and V is TRBV5-1; D remains ambiguous. V was trimmed by 4 bases and J by 4 bases, leaving 18 bases between them. Germline V lookup: CDR1 SGHRS, CDR2 YFSETQ. This CDR3 is 16 amino acids long. CDR3 nucleotides: TGCGCCAGCAGCGCCACCGGGTCGAAACTTTACAATGAGCAGTTCTTC. Translating it yields CASSATGSKLYNEQFF. Full variable domain (missing parts from reference TRBV5-1 and TRBJ2-1): KAGVTQTPRYLIKTRGQQVTLSCSPISGHRSVSWYQQTPGQGLQFLFEYFSETQRNKGNFPGRFSGRQFSNSRSEMNVSTLELGDSALYLCASSATGSKLYNEQFFGPGTRLTVL.

Of note for this clone: An end of the junction does not agree with germline; a read error may underlie this. The chain uses TRBV7-7 and TRBJ2-7; 7 nucleotides match TRBD1. CDR1 SSHAT and CDR2 FNYEAQ come from the germline V gene (reference sequence). The CDR3 sequence is 19 residues long. The CDR3 DNA follows: TGTGCTAGCAGCTCTAAAAGACGGACAGGTGGAATTGTGGCCTACGAGCAGTACTTC. The encoded protein is CASSSKRRTGGIVAYEQYF. Looking up the rest from reference TRBV7-7 and TRBJ2-7 gives the full variable domain: GAGVSQSPRYKVTKRGQDVTLRCDPISSHATLYWYQQALGQGPEFLTYFNYEAQPDKSGLPSDRFSAERPEGSISTLTIQRTEQRDSAMYRCASSSKRRTGGIVAYEQYFGPGTRLTVT.

The chain has TRBV18 and TRBJ1-5; D is uncertain. This CDR3 has 15 residues. Germline V gene data show CDR1 as KGHSH and CDR2 as LQKENI. V shed 3 bases and J shed 7 bases, with 16 bases lying between them. CDR3 loop: CASSPGRSAGQPQHF. CDR3 sequence (DNA): TGTGCCAGCTCACCCGGACGGAGCGCGGGGCAGCCCCAGCATTTT.

As concerns this clone: A read error may produce the germline difference seen at one junction end. The same CDR3 can be traced to other DNA sequences in this sample. J is TRBJ2-2 and V is TRBV6-6, with D possibly matching TRBD1 (5 bases). The CDR3 extends over 13 amino acids. The germline V gene encodes CDR1 MNHNY and CDR2 SVGAGI (reference sequence). The CDR3: CASRKTDTGELFF. The DNA of the CDR3 is TGCGCCAGCAGGAAGACAGACACCGGGGAGCTGTTTTTT.

This clone was seen just once. The V gene is TRBV5-1, the J gene TRBJ1-1; 7 bases agree with TRBD1. V lost 2 bases, J lost 1 base, and 5 bases stayed unmatched. Germline V gene lookup returns CDR1 SGHRS and CDR2 YFSETQ. CDR3 size: 15 residues. CDR3 DNA: TGCGCCAGCAGCTTCTTTCGACAGGGGAACACTGAAGCTTTCTTT. Residues: CASSFFRQGNTEAFF.

V usage is TRBV30 and J usage is TRBJ1-1; 8 nucleotides align to TRBD1. From germline, CDR1 is GTSNPN and CDR2 SVGIG (reference sequence). V lost 7 bases, J lost 0 bases, and 1 base stayed unmatched. This CDR3 spans 12 amino acids. The CDR3: CALDRVNTEAFF. The DNA of the CDR3 is TGTGCCTTGGACAGGGTGAACACTGAAGCTTTCTTT.

This clone was picked up a small number of times. V usage is TRBV5-4 and J usage is TRBJ2-1; TRBD2 matches 8 bases. Germline trimming cut 0 bases from V and 11 bases from J; bases unmatched to any gene: 10. CDR3 length equals 15 residues. In germline, CDR1 is SGHNT, CDR2 YYREEE (reference sequence). CDR3 bases: TGTGCCAGCAGCTTGGCGACTAGCGATACAATGAAGCAGTTCTTC. Translation: CASSLATSDTMKQFF.

This chain joins TRBV5-1 and TRBJ2-7; TRBD2 agrees at 7 bases. This CDR3 has 15 amino acids. V lost 0 bases and J lost 2; bases outside the gene matches: 5. Germline V gene sequence: CDR1 SGHRS, CDR2 YFSETQ. The CDR3 here is CASSLAPGGPYEQYF. CDR3 in DNA: TGCGCCAGCAGCTTGGCTCCGGGGGGACCCTACGAGCAGTACTTC.

This chain connects TRBV6-5 to TRBJ2-7; 10 nucleotides line up with TRBD2. V gave up 6 bases and J gave up 5 bases; unmatched junction bases: 10. The CDR3 runs to 15 residues. In germline, CDR1 is MNHEY, CDR2 SVGAGI. The CDR3 nucleotides read TGTGCCAGCAGACGATCTAGCGGGAGTTTCAACGAGCAGTACTTC. This encodes CASRRSSGSFNEQYF.

The chain employs TRBV30 and TRBJ2-3; 10 positions agree with TRBD1. The V segment lost 5 bases and the J segment 4 bases; nucleotides outside the gene matches: 6. CDR1 is GTSNPN and CDR2 is SVGIG in the germline V gene (reference sequence). The CDR3 sequence is 14 residues long. The CDR3 sequence is CAWDRGRRADTQYF. CDR3 sequence (DNA): TGTGCCTGGGACAGGGGGCGACGAGCAGATACGCAGTATTTT.

This clone was seen only once. The CDR3 DNA is TGTGCCAGCAGCCCTGGGGACAGGGGAAAGAACACTGAAGCTTTCTTT. It translates to CASSPGDRGKNTEAFF. This sequence joins TRBV7-9 and TRBJ1-1, with 10 bases lining up with TRBD1. The V gene's germline CDR1 is SEHNR and CDR2 FQNEAQ (reference sequence). J gave up 1 base and V 5 bases, and 7 bases lay outside the gene matches. The CDR3 totals 16 residues.

This clone has only one observation. The chain carries TRBV5-1 and TRBJ1-2; TRBD1 agrees at 9 bases. Germline-derived CDR1 and CDR2 are SGHRS and YFSETQ. J gave up 5 bases and V 7 bases, and 12 bases lay outside the gene matches. The CDR3 runs to 15 residues. This CDR3 is CASGAPGQGPYGYTF. In DNA form, the CDR3 reads TGCGCCAGCGGGGCGCCGGGACAGGGCCCTTATGGCTACACCTTC. Based on the CDR3 plus reference TRBV5-1 and TRBJ1-2, the full variable domain is KAGVTQTPRYLIKTRGQQVTLSCSPISGHRSVSWYQQTPGQGLQFLFEYFSETQRNKGNFPGRFSGRQFSNSRSEMNVSTLELGDSALYLCASGAPGQGPYGYTFGSGTRLTVV.

This chain links TRBV27 with TRBJ2-7; the match to TRBD2 covers 7 bases. CDR1 MNHEY and CDR2 SMNVEV come from the germline V gene (reference sequence). The CDR3 covers 14 residues. V was pared by 3 bases and J by 2 bases, with 4 bases of the junction left unmatched. CDR3 sequence (DNA): TGTGCCAGCAGTTTTGGGGGAGGGCCCTACGAGCAGTACTTC. Amino acids: CASSFGGGPYEQYF.

This clone was found once. This chain links TRBV18 with TRBJ2-7; a possible D gene is TRBD1 (6 bases). CDR1 KGHSH and CDR2 LQKENI come from the germline V gene. With 4 bases removed from V and 4 bases from J, the gap between germline ends came to 8 bases. The CDR3 contains 12 residues. The CDR3 DNA follows: TGTGCCAGCTCACTCGACAGGTACGAGCAGTACTTC. Protein product: CASSLDRYEQYF. The entire variable domain, with the rest obtained from reference TRBV18 and TRBJ2-7, is as follows: NAGVMQNPRHLVRRRGQEARLRCSPMKGHSHVYWYRQLPEEGLKFMVYLQKENIIDESGMPKERFSAEFPKEGPSILRIQQVVRGDSAAYFCASSLDRYEQYFGPGTRLTVT.

The genes are TRBV2 and TRBJ1-6, with TRBD1 as a possible D gene (5 bases). The V gene lost 0 bases and the J gene lost 9 bases, with 9 bases spanning the gap. The CDR3 consists of 14 residues. Looked up from germline, CDR1 is SNHLY and CDR2 is FYNNEI. The CDR3 coding sequence is TGTGCCAGCAGTGAAGCGGGGGGGGGTTCACCCCTCCACTTT. Translation: CASSEAGGGSPLHF.

V gene TRBV5-8 combines with J gene TRBJ2-5, with D possibly being TRBD2 (6 bases). Germline V CDR1 and CDR2: SGHTS, YDEGEE. The V end lost 2 bases, the J end lost 3 bases, and 11 bases lay between the germline ends. This CDR3 has 14 residues. The CDR3 here is CASSFDWGEETQYF. CDR3 DNA sequence: TGTGCCAGCAGCTTCGATTGGGGGGAAGAGACCCAGTACTTC.

This clone was observed a handful of times. V is TRBV6-6 and J is TRBJ1-1; TRBD1 agrees at 8 bases. Germline V gene data show CDR1 as MNHNY and CDR2 as SVGAGI (reference sequence). This CDR3 comprises 15 residues. V was clipped by 5 bases and J by 6 bases; unmatched bases: 11. CDR3 bases: TGTGCCAGCAGTCCACCTTTCGACAGGGGCGCTGAAGCTTTCTTT. The encoded protein is CASSPPFDRGAEAFF.

The chain recombines TRBV7-6 with TRBJ2-3; D is possibly TRBD2 (7 bases). V lost 9 bases and J 3 bases, leaving 19 bases between the germline ends. Germline CDR1 is SGHVS and CDR2 is FNYEAQ. This CDR3 is built from 15 residues. CDR3 nucleotide sequence: TGTGCCAGTACTCGTGGAGGGGGGGGGACAGATACGCAGTATTTT. It translates to CASTRGGGGTDTQYF.

A few counts support this clone. The chain is built from TRBV7-2 and TRBJ2-1; the match to TRBD2 covers 10 bases. The CDR3 extends over 15 amino acids. With V trimmed by 2 bases and J by 8 bases, 6 bases remained unmatched. Germline loops: CDR1 SGHTA, CDR2 FQGNSA. The CDR3 protein is CASSLNRLAGDEQFF. The CDR3 nucleotides read TGTGCCAGCAGCTTAAATCGTCTAGCGGGGGATGAGCAGTTCTTC.

The chain uses TRBV2 and TRBJ2-1; 11 nucleotides line up with TRBD2. CDR3 length equals 15 residues. Trimming cost V 8 bases and J 6 bases; bases outside gene matches: 9. Germline-derived CDR1 and CDR2 are SNHLY and FYNNEI. The CDR3 DNA is TGTGCCAGCGCCGGATTAGCGGGGGGGGGCAATGAGCAGTTCTTC. Translation gives CASAGLAGGGNEQFF.

The V gene is TRBV27, the J gene TRBJ1-2; D unresolved. V lost 3 bases, J lost 2 bases, and 10 bases lay in between. The CDR3 covers 14 residues. Germline V CDR1 and CDR2: MNHEY, SMNVEV (reference sequence). The chain's CDR3 is CASSLTGGNYGYTF. CDR3 DNA sequence: TGTGCCAGCAGTTTGACGGGAGGGAACTATGGCTACACCTTC.

The chain combines TRBV5-4 with TRBJ1-3, with 7 bases identical to TRBD1. Germline CDR1 is SGHNT and CDR2 is YYREEE (reference sequence). The J segment lost 4 bases and the V segment lost 5 bases, leaving 6 bases of the junction unmatched. CDR3 length: 14 amino acids. The CDR3 loop reads CASSYPGQGNTIYF. The DNA for the CDR3 is TGTGCCAGCAGTTACCCGGGACAGGGAAACACCATATATTTT.

The V call is TRBV6-4, the J call TRBJ2-3, with 8 positions matching TRBD1. This CDR3 spans 15 amino acids. The germline V gene encodes CDR1 MRHNA and CDR2 SNTAGT. Trimming took 4 bases from V and 2 from J; bases not matched to a gene: 5. The chain's CDR3 is CASSARQGPTDTQYF. CDR3 sequence (DNA): TGTGCCAGCAGTGCCCGACAGGGGCCCACAGATACGCAGTATTTT.

This chain uses TRBV7-9 with TRBJ2-7; perhaps TRBD1 as D (6 bases). Germline V gene lookup returns CDR1 SEHNR and CDR2 FQNEAQ (reference sequence). Trimming left V 5 bases short and J 4 bases short, with 9 bases between. The CDR3 totals 12 residues. The CDR3 DNA reads TGTGCCAGCAGCAAAGGACAGTACGAGCAGTACTTC. Residues: CASSKGQYEQYF. Looking up the rest from reference TRBV7-9 and TRBJ2-7 gives the full variable domain: DTGVSQNPRHKITKRGQNVTFRCDPISEHNRLYWYRQTLGQGPEFLTYFQNEAQLEKSRLLSDRFSAERPKGSFSTLEIQRTEQGDSAMYLCASSKGQYEQYFGPGTRLTVT.

The rearrangement joins TRBV7-2 to TRBJ1-2; no reliable D call. Germline CDR1 reads SGHTA; CDR2 reads FQGNSA. Trimming took off 2 bases at V and 2 bases at J, with 6 bases between the two ends. This CDR3 has 13 residues. This chain's CDR3 is CASSLKENYGYTF. CDR3 DNA sequence: TGTGCCAGCAGCTTAAAAGAGAACTATGGCTACACCTTC.

The DNA for the CDR3 is TGTGCCAGCAGCTCGGACAGGGATAGCAATCAGCCCCAGCATTTT. It yields the protein CASSSDRDSNQPQHF. V usage is TRBV7-8 and J usage is TRBJ1-5; 8 bases are shared with TRBD1. Germline CDR1 SGHVS, CDR2 FQNEAQ. V shed 4 bases, J shed 0 bases, and the junction held 2 bases outside the gene matches. The CDR3 is 15 amino acids.

V is TRBV19 and J is TRBJ1-1, with TRBD1 matching 8 bases. This CDR3 spans 14 amino acids. The V and J ends lost 6 bases and 4 bases, in that order; junction bases with no gene match: 7. CDR1 is LNHDA and CDR2 is SQIVND in the germline V gene (reference sequence). Here the CDR3 reads CASRRTGRSTEAFF. DNA for the CDR3: TGTGCCAGTAGACGGACAGGGCGTAGCACTGAAGCTTTCTTT.

The V call is TRBV6-1, the J call TRBJ2-3; 9 nucleotides agree with TRBD1. The V gene's germline CDR1 is MNHNS and CDR2 SASEGT. The CDR3 covers 15 residues. The V and J ends lost 7 bases and 2 bases, in that order; junction bases with no gene match: 7. This chain's CDR3 is CASITGTGHTDTQYF. The CDR3 coding sequence is TGTGCCAGCATCACCGGGACAGGGCACACAGATACGCAGTATTTT.